The 2 T cell receptor beta chains listed next were all sequenced from one sample in a study of shared clonotypes between healthy human individuals. Method: immunoSEQ multiplex PCR; TCRdb's copy keeps in-frame clones and lacks some. The profile covers about 600,000 clones, with 98% appearing a single time and 0.3% to 0.35% taken by the ten largest. Terminally differentiated effector memory CD45RA+ cells were excluded by CCR7 positive selection of CD45RO-negative cells. The sample taken for sequencing was naive CD8+ T cells sorted from blood. The receptors shown here come from a young man in good health.

This rearrangement joins TRBV9 to TRBJ2-3; D gene ambiguous. The CDR3 length is 16 residues. V shed 4 bases and J shed 0 bases, with 15 bases lying between them. Looked up from germline, CDR1 is SGDLS and CDR2 is YYNGEE. This CDR3 reads CASSPFLFSSTDTQYF. CDR3 bases: TGTGCCAGCAGCCCCTTCTTATTTTCTAGCACAGATACGCAGTATTTT. Full variable domain (remainder filled in from reference TRBV9 and TRBJ2-3): DSGVTQTPKHLITATGQRVTLRCSPRSGDLSVYWYQQSLDQGLQFLIQYYNGEERAKGNILERFSAQQFPDLHSELNLSSLELGDSALYFCASSPFLFSSTDTQYFGPGTRLTVL.

The CDR3 nucleotides are TGTGCCAGCAGCCGAGGGGGTGAGAGTCAGCCCCAGCATTTT. Protein product: CASSRGGESQPQHF. This chain links TRBV7-9 with TRBJ1-5, with a tentative D call TRBD1 (6 bases). The germline gives CDR1 SEHNR, CDR2 FQNEAQ (reference sequence). The CDR3 spans 14 residues. Trimming removed 5 bases from V and 6 bases from J, with 14 bases in between. Using reference TRBV7-9 and TRBJ1-5 for the parts outside the CDR3, the full variable domain is DTGVSQNPRHKITKRGQNVTFRCDPISEHNRLYWYRQTLGQGPEFLTYFQNEAQLEKSRLLSDRFSAERPKGSFSTLEIQRTEQGDSAMYLCASSRGGESQPQHFGDGTRLSIL.